This TCR beta chain was obtained from a study of cytomegalovirus exposure and HLA in healthy donors. Overall study results and limits: What TCR beta sequences reportedly achieved was accurate prediction of HLA-A and HLA-B alleles in most subjects. The dataset shows that most TCR sequences were rare, while some public TCRs occurred in many donors. Per a prior analysis, the majority of TCR beta V segments were productive roughly 87% or roughly 30% of the time. Per a later analysis, HLA-associated TCR beta chains showed more clonal expansion than other, equally common TCR beta chains.

Regarding this clone: Its antigen remains unknown.

PCR amplification relied on 60 Vbeta primers (plus 13 Jbeta primers). Measured with immunoSEQ multiplex PCR; TCRdb has only the in-frame clones, and not every one. The sample totals 110,000 to 150,000 clones. The clonotype originates from a middle-aged man in good health and CMV-seronegative. Sequencing input: PBMCs.

CDR3 DNA: TGTGCCAGCAGCCCCCGAGGGTCAGGGGACGAGCAGTACTTC. It translates to CASSPRGSGDEQYF. V usage is TRBV4-2 and J usage is TRBJ2-7; D is possibly TRBD1 (6 bases). The CDR3 loop spans 14 amino acids. Germline CDR1 LGHNA, CDR2 YNFKEQ. V lost 4 bases to trimming and J lost 5 bases, with 15 bases between them.